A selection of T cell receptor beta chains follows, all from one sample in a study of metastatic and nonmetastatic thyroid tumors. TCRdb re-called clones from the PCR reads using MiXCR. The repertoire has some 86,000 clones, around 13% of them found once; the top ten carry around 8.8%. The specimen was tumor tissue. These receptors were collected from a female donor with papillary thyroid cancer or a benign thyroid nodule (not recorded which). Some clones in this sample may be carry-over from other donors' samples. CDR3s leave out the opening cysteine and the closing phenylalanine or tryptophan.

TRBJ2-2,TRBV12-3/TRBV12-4,ASSFRRLAGSSSGELF
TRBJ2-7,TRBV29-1,SVDPSGTDEQY
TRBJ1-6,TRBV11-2,ASSLVGTTPNSPLH
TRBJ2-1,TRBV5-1,ASSPGTNNEQF
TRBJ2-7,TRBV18,ASSPATGAYEQY
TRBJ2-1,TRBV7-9,ASLRDRYNEQF
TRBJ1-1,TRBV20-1,SARGAGGKTEAF
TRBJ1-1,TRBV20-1,SAIIPDPGAEAF
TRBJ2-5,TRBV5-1,ASRFNSQETQY
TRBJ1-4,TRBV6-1,ASSPAVGGRDEKLF
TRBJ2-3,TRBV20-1,SPTGGLVDTQY
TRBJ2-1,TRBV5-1,ASSADRSEQF
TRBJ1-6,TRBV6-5,ASSYSEGTRSPLH
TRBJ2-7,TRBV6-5,ASSYSIGYEQY
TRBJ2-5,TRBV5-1,ASSGWVANQETQY
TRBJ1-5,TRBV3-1,ASSQDGGGNQPQH
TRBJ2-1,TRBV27,ASSPAGHYDEQF
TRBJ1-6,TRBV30,AWSVGGHANSPLH
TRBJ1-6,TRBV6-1,ASSPVGGNSPLH
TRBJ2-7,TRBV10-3,AIRGDTAYEQY
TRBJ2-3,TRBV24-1,ATSEGTLTDTQY
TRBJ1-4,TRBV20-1,SAPARGRGEKLF
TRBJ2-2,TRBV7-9,ASSSSNTGELF
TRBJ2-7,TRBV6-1,ASSFQTGGSYEQY
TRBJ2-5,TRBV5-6,ASSSRQGRETQY
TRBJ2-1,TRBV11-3,ASSFGREVWDEQF
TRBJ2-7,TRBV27,ASSRTIGSYEQY
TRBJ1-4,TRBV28,ASSLGPGTGIEKLF
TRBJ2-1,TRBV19,ASNSGRAGGNEQF
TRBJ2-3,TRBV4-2,ASSPLHSVDPSTDTQY
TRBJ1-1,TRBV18,ASSPQGDTEAF
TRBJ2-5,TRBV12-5,ASGLSSGSPLAETQY
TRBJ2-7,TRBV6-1,ASSLTGGSYEQY
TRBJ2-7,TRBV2,ASSGGLGRGSSYEQY
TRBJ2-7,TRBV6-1,ASSTEGFYEQY
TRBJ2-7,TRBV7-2,ASSPPAGGSYEQY
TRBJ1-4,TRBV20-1,SATEGGNEKLF
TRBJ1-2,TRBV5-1,ASSLVGADRGGGYT
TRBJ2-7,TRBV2,ASSVRTASYEQY
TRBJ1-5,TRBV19,ANSIRDRGRNQPQH
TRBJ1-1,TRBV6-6,ASSYSGSIMNTEAF
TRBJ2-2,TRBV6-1,ASASGSRNTGELF
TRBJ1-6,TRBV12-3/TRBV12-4,ASSLVGGAGNSPLH
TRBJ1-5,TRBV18,ASSPFGTGMGNQPQH
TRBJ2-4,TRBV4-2,ASSQARDAVDIQY
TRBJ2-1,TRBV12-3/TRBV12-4,ASSPRLGVAGLYNEQF
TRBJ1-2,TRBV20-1,SARRAGGNYGYT
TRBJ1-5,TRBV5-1,ASSLVGGDQPQH